This T cell receptor beta chain was recovered during a study of T cell changes during pregnancy in multiple sclerosis. Per the germline V gene, CDR1 is PRHDT and CDR2 is FYEKMQ (reference sequence). V dropped 2 bases and J dropped 4; count of bases not matched to a gene: 3. CDR3 length equals 15 residues. Data came from immunoSEQ multiplex PCR; TCRdb stores just in-frame clones and leaves some out. The data hold some 68,000 clones, with about 90% observed a single time. The sample was peripheral blood, taken in the second trimester of pregnancy. The V call is TRBV13, the J call TRBJ2-1, with 9 positions matching TRBD2. The receptor comes from a female donor in good health, enrolled as a control in a pregnancy study. This chain's CDR3 is CASSLWTSEYNEQFF. The CDR3 region has the DNA TGTGCCAGCAGCTTATGGACTAGCGAATACAATGAGCAGTTCTTC.